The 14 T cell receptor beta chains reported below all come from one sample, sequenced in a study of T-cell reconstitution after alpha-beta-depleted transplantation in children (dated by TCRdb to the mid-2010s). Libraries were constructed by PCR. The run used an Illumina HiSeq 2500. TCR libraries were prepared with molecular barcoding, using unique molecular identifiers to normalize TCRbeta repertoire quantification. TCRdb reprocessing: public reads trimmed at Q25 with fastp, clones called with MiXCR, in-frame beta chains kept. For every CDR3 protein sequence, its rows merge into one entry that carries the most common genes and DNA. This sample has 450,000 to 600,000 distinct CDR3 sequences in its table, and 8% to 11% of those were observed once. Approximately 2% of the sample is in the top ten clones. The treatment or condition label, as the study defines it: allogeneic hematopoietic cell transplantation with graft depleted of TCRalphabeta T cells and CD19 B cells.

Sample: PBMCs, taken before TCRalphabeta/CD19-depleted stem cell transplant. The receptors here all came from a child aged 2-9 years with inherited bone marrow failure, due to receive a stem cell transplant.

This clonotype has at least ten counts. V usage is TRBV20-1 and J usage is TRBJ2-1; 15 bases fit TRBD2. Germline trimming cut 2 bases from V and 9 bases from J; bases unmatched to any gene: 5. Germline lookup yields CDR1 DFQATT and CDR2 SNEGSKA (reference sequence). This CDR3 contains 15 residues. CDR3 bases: TGCAGTGCTAGAAAACCGGGACTAGCGGGAGGTGAGCAGTTCTTC. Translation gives CSARKPGLAGGEQFF.

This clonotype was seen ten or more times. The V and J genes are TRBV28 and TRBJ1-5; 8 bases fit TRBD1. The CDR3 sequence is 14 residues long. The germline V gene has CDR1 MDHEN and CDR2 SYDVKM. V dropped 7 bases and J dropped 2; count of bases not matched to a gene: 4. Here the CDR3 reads CASTPGQGNQPQHF. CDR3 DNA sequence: TGTGCCAGCACCCCGGGACAGGGCAATCAGCCCCAGCATTTT.

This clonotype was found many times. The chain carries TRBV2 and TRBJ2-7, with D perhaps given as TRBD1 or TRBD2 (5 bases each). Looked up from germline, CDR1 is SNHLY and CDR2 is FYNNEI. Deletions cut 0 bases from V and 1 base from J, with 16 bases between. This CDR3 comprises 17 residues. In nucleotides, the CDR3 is TGTGCCAGCAGTGAAGCGCTTCTGGGGGAGCGATCCTACGAGCAGTACTTC. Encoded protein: CASSEALLGERSYEQYF.

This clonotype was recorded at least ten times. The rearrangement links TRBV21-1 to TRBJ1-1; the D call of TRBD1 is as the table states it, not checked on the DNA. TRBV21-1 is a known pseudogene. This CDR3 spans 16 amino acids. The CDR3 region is CASSKVVGQGGTEAFF. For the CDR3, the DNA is TGTGCCAGCAGCAAAGTAGTAGGACAGGGGGGAACTGAAGCTTTCTTT.

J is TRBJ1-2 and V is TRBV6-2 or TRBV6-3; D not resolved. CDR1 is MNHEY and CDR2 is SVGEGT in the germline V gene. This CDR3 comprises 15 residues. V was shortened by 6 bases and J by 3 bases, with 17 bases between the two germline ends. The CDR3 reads CASRITDGKDYGYTF. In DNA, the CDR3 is TGTGCCAGCAGGATTACGGACGGGAAGGACTATGGCTACACCTTC.

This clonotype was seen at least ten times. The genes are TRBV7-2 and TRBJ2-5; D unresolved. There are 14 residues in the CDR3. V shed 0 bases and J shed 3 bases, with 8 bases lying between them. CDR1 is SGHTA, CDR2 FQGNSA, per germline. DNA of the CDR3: TGTGCCAGCAGCTTAGCCAGAACCAAAGAGACCCAGTACTTC. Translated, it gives CASSLARTKETQYF. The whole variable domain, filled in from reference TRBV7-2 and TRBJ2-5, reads GAGVSQSPSNKVTEKGKDVELRCDPISGHTALYWYRQSLGQGLEFLIYFQGNSAPDKSGLPSDRFSAERTGGSVSTLTIQRTQQEDSAVYLCASSLARTKETQYFGPGTRLLVL.

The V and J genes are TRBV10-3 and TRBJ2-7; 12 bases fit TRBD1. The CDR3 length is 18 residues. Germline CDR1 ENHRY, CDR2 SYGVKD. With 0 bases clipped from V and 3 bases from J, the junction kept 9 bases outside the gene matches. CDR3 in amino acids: CAISESKGQGALVYEQYF. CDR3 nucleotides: TGTGCCATCAGTGAGTCGAAGGGACAGGGGGCTCTTGTCTACGAGCAGTACTTC.

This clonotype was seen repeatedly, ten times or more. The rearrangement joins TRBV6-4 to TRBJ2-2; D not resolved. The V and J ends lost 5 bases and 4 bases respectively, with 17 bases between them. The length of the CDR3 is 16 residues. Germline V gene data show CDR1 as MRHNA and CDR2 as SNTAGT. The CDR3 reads CASSRVLPNPTGELFF. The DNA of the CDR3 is TGTGCCAGCAGTAGGGTCCTGCCCAATCCCACCGGGGAGCTGTTTTTT.

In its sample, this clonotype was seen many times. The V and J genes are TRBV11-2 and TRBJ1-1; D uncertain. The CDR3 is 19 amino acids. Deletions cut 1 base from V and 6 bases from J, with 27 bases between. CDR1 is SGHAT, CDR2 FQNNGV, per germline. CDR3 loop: CASSLVRVGRYVVSAEAFF. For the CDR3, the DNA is TGTGCCAGCAGCTTAGTTCGCGTCGGGCGGTATGTTGTAAGCGCTGAAGCTTTCTTT.

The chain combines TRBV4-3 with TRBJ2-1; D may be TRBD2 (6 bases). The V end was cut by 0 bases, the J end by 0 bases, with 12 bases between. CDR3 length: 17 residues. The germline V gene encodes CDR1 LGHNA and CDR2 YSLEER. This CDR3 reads CASSQDLAWLSYNEQFF. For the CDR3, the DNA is TGCGCCAGCAGCCAAGATCTAGCGTGGCTCTCCTACAATGAGCAGTTCTTC.

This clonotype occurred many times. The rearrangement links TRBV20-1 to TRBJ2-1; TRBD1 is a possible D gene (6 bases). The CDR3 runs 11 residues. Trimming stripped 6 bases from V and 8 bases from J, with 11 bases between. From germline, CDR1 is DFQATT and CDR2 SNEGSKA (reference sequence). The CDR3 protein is CSAHRAHEQFF. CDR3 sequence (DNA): TGCAGTGCCCACAGGGCCCATGAGCAGTTCTTC.

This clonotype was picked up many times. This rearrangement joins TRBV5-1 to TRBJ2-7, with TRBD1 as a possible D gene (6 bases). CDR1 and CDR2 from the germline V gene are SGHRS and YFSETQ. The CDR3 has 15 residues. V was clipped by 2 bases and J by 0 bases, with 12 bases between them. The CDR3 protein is CASSFRQGISYEQYF. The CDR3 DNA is TGCGCCAGCAGCTTTCGGCAGGGGATCTCCTACGAGCAGTACTTC.

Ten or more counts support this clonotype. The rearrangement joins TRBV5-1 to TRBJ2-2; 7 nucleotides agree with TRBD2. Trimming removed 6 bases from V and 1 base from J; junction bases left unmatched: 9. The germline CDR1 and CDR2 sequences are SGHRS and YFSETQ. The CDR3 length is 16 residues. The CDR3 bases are TGCGCCAGCACCCGTCCGGGGGGAATGAACACCGGGGAGCTGTTTTTT. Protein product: CASTRPGGMNTGELFF.

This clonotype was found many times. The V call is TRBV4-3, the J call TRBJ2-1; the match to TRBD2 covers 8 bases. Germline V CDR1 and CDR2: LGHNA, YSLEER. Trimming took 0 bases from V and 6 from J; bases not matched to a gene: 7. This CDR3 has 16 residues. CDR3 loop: CASSQELLAALNEQFF. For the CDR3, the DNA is TGCGCCAGCAGCCAAGAACTACTAGCGGCTCTCAATGAGCAGTTCTTC.